One sample yielded the 10 T cell receptor beta chains listed below, sequenced in a study of blood T cell repertoires in COVID-19. This table comes from immunoSEQ multiplex PCR, and its TCRdb copy is limited to in-frame clones, with some not included. The sample lists 70,000 or so clones, roughly nine tenths occurring once. The sequenced sample consisted of peripheral blood. The receptor source for this set is a human donor in a cohort sampled during active COVID-19.

CDR3 coding DNA: TGTGCCAGCGTTTTTAAGCGGGAGGTATCCTACAATGAGCAGTTCTTC. Amino acids: CASVFKREVSYNEQFF. The J gene is TRBJ2-1, the V gene TRBV21-1; TRBD2 is the table's D call and was not checked against the DNA. TRBV21-1 has pseudogene status. The CDR3 has 16 residues.

The chain links TRBV28 to TRBJ2-4; D possibly corresponds to TRBD2 (6 bases). Between the trimmed V and J ends, which lost 6 bases and 8 bases, there was a span of 11 bases. Germline CDR1 and CDR2: MDHEN and SYDVKM. CDR3 length equals 12 residues. The CDR3 protein is CASSPPGDIQYF. The DNA for the CDR3 is TGTGCCAGCAGCCCTCCGGGGGACATTCAGTACTTC.

The genes are TRBV4-3 and TRBJ1-1, with a possible D match to TRBD1 (6 bases). Trimming left V 0 bases short and J 3 bases short, with 17 bases between. The germline V gene encodes CDR1 LGHNA and CDR2 YSLEER. This CDR3 has 17 amino acids. Written as DNA, the CDR3 is TGCGCCAGCAGCCAAGATCATGGGGGCAGTGGATACACTGAAGCTTTCTTT. Translating gives CASSQDHGGSGYTEAFF.

V is TRBV6-6 and J is TRBJ2-7; TRBD2 might be the D (5 bases). Germline CDR1 is MNHNY and CDR2 is SVGAGI (reference sequence). The CDR3 sequence is 15 residues long. V was clipped by 7 bases and J by 7 bases, with 23 bases between them. CDR3 in amino acids: CASTTREVTSGEQYF. DNA for the CDR3: TGTGCCAGCACCACCCGGGAAGTTACAAGCGGAGAGCAGTACTTC.

This clone was observed a handful of times. The V and J genes are TRBV2 and TRBJ2-7, with 7 nucleotides matching TRBD1. After removal of 2 bases from V and 1 base from J, the junction contained 2 bases not matched to a gene. The germline CDR1 and CDR2 sequences are SNHLY and FYNNEI. This CDR3 spans 14 amino acids. CDR3 region: CASSENRGSYEQYF. In DNA, the CDR3 is TGTGCCAGCAGTGAAAACAGGGGATCCTACGAGCAGTACTTC.

This clone was detected only a few times. V usage is TRBV7-2 and J usage is TRBJ1-5, with D uncertain. V lost 1 base, J lost 0 bases, and 7 bases lay in between. This CDR3 has 15 amino acids. Per the germline V gene, CDR1 is SGHTA and CDR2 is FQGNSA. This CDR3 reads CASSLGQSSNQPQHF. In DNA, the CDR3 is TGTGCCAGCAGCTTAGGGCAAAGTAGCAATCAGCCCCAGCATTTT.

The chain combines TRBV5-1 with TRBJ1-4; D not resolved. Trimming took off 1 base at V and 7 bases at J, with 11 bases between the two ends. From germline, CDR1 is SGHRS and CDR2 YFSETQ. CDR3 length equals 14 residues. The CDR3 here is CASSLSQAGEKLFF. The CDR3 nucleotides are TGCGCCAGCAGCTTGTCCCAAGCTGGTGAAAAACTGTTTTTT.

The gene calls are TRBV4-3 and TRBJ1-3, with D tentatively TRBD1 (5 bases). CDR1 LGHNA and CDR2 YSLEER come from the germline V gene. The CDR3 loop spans 16 amino acids. The V gene lost 0 bases and the J gene lost 0 bases, with 9 bases spanning the gap. The CDR3 reads CASSQDWGFSGNTIYF. The DNA of the CDR3 is TGCGCCAGCAGCCAAGATTGGGGCTTCTCTGGAAACACCATATATTTT.

This chain uses TRBV7-9 with TRBJ2-3; D possibly corresponds to TRBD2 (6 bases). Trimming left V 3 bases short and J 3 bases short, with 10 bases between. The CDR3 has 14 amino acids. CDR1 SEHNR and CDR2 FQNEAQ come from the germline V gene (reference sequence). The CDR3 region is CASSFREPTDTQYF. The CDR3 DNA is TGTGCCAGCAGCTTCCGGGAGCCGACAGATACGCAGTATTTT.

This chain links TRBV27 with TRBJ2-2, with 7 bases that match TRBD2. Trimming cost V 3 bases and J 5 bases; bases outside gene matches: 9. The CDR3 has 16 residues. CDR1 MNHEY and CDR2 SMNVEV come from the germline V gene (reference sequence). CDR3 protein: CASSFSAGETTGELFF. CDR3 in DNA: TGTGCCAGCAGTTTCTCGGCGGGAGAAACTACCGGGGAGCTGTTTTTT.